The clone carrying this T cell receptor beta chain has ten or more counts. No antigen is known for it. Thyroid ultrasound and orbital computed tomography, with clinical symptoms and serum thyroxine and TRAb, informed diagnoses. PBMCs stemmed from 10 ml fresh peripheral blood. This record belongs to a study of T cells in Graves' hyperthyroidism and ophthalmopathy. The study's findings and limits: Using 13 V-J features, a model discriminated ophthalmopathy from stable hyperthyroidism. In blood, most of the thyroid clonotypes expanded above 0.001 were also present.

TCR beta CDR3 sequences were amplified from RNA transcripts. First-round RT-PCR with HTBI primers amplified the TCR CDR3 region. One entry per CDR3 protein, called by TCRdb with MiXCR from the multiplex PCR reads. The sample lists hundreds of thousands of distinct CDR3 sequences, about 20% occurring once. CDR3 length: 12 residues. Germline V CDR1 and CDR2: DFQATT, SNEGSKA (reference sequence). Trimming took 4 bases from V and 6 from J; bases not matched to a gene: 6. The sequenced material came from blood. The J gene is TRBJ2-7, the V gene TRBV20-1; 7 positions match TRBD1. This receptor was identified in a man aged 30 to 45 with Graves' ophthalmopathy. The CDR3 bases are TGCAGTGCTACAGACAGGGTGCGCGAGCAGTACTTC. Translation gives CSATDRVREQYF.